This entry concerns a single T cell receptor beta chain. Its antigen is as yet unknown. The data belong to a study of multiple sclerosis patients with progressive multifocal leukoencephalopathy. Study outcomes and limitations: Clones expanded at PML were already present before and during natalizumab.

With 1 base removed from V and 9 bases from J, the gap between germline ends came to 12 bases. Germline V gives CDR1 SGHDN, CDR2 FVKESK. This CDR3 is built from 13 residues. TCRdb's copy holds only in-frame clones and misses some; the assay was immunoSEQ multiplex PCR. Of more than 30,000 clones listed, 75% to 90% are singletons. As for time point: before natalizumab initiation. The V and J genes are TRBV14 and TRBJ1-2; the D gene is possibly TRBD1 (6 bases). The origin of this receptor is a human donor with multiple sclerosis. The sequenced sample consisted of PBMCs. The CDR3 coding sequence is TGTGCCAGCAGCCAAGGTCAGGGGTTAAGCTACACCTTC. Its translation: CASSQGQGLSYTF. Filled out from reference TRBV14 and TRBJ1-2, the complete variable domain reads EAGVTQFPSHSVIEKGQTVTLRCDPISGHDNLYWYRRVMGKEIKFLLHFVKESKQDESGMPNNRFLAERTGGTYSTLKVQPAELEDSGVYFCASSQGQGLSYTFGSGTRLTVV.